Following are 25 T cell receptor beta chains from one sample sequenced in a study of blood T cell repertoires in COVID-19. Method: immunoSEQ multiplex PCR; TCRdb's copy keeps in-frame clones and lacks some. The data contain 180,000 or so clones, 90% of them singletons. The specimen sequenced was peripheral blood. These receptors all come from a man in his forties or fifties with acute or convalescent COVID-19.

The CDR3 spells CASSYSGSGEQYF. In nucleotides, the CDR3 is TGTGCCAGCAGCTATAGCGGGAGTGGGGAGCAGTACTTC. This chain links TRBV21-1 with TRBJ2-7; the listed D gene, TRBD2, was not tested against the DNA. TRBV21-1 is classified as a pseudogene. This CDR3 has 13 amino acids.

CDR3 loop: CASSLAFRGYYNEQFF. The CDR3 DNA is TGTGCCAGCAGCTTAGCGTTTAGGGGTTATTACAATGAGCAGTTCTTC. The chain joins TRBV7-2 to TRBJ2-1; TRBD1 might be the D (5 bases). The CDR3 sequence is 16 residues long. Trimming took 0 bases from V and 4 from J, leaving 13 bases between them. The germline gives CDR1 SGHTA, CDR2 FQGNSA.

The chain joins TRBV28 to TRBJ1-5, with D maybe TRBD1 (5 bases). The V and J ends lost 6 bases and 2 bases respectively, with 11 bases between them. The CDR3 sequence is 14 residues long. Germline assignment: CDR1 MDHEN and CDR2 SYDVKM. In DNA, the CDR3 is TGTGCCAGCAGCCGACGGGGGGGCAATCAGCCCCAGCATTTT. This translates into CASSRRGGNQPQHF.

The gene calls are TRBV6-5 and TRBJ2-7; no definite D call. The CDR3 spans 14 residues. The V gene lost 10 bases and the J gene lost 2 bases, with 18 bases spanning the gap. Germline values: CDR1 MNHEY, CDR2 SVGAGI. The CDR3 region has the DNA TGTGCCACTGGGCGTCGAACGCCGCCCTACGAGCAGTACGTC. Translated, it gives CATGRRTPPYEQYV.

The chain joins TRBV19 to TRBJ2-3; a weak D match, TRBD2 (6 bases). V lost 3 bases and J lost 1, with 11 bases in between. The CDR3 consists of 15 residues. CDR1 is LNHDA, CDR2 SQIVND, per germline (reference sequence). CDR3 in DNA: TGTGCCAGTAGTATTGTTGGCGGGGGCACAGATACGCAGTATTTT. Amino acid sequence: CASSIVGGGTDTQYF.

DNA of the CDR3: TGTGCCAGCAGCCAAGGTGGACTGGCTGGGGCCAACGTCCTGACTTTC. Translated: CASSQGGLAGANVLTF. The V call is TRBV4-2, the J call TRBJ2-6; a possible D gene is TRBD2 (5 bases). V was cut by 1 base and J by 2 bases, with 9 bases left in between. The V gene's germline CDR1 is LGHNA and CDR2 YNFKEQ. The CDR3 loop spans 16 amino acids.

This sequence joins TRBV30 and TRBJ1-2, with 7 bases fitting TRBD1. Germline V gene data show CDR1 as GTSNPN and CDR2 as SVGIG (reference sequence). This CDR3 comprises 11 residues. DNA for the CDR3: TGTGCAACAGGGGTTTACTATGGCTACACCTTC. This sequence encodes CATGVYYGYTF.

As concerns this clone: Other DNA sequences in this specimen translate into the identical CDR3. This chain links TRBV5-1 with TRBJ2-1; D perhaps matches TRBD1 (6 bases). The germline V gene encodes CDR1 SGHRS and CDR2 YFSETQ. This CDR3 contains 15 residues. Trimming shortened V by 0 bases and J by 0 bases, and 7 bases separated the two germline ends. In DNA, the CDR3 is TGCGCCAGCAGCTTGGGACAGGCCTCCTACAATGAGCAGTTCTTC. Protein product: CASSLGQASYNEQFF.

This sequence joins TRBV7-2 and TRBJ1-4, with no clear D. CDR3 length: 15 amino acids. Germline V gene sequence: CDR1 SGHTA, CDR2 FQGNSA. V lost 5 bases to trimming and J lost 3 bases, with 13 bases between them. The CDR3 nucleotides read TGTGCCAGCAGCCTAGAACCGGGAGCTAATGAAAAACTGTTTTTT. As protein: CASSLEPGANEKLFF.

The gene calls are TRBV4-1 and TRBJ1-2; tentatively, D is TRBD1 (6 bases). Germline V gene lookup returns CDR1 MGHRA and CDR2 YSYEKL. V shed 2 bases and J shed 0 bases, with 13 bases lying between them. The CDR3 is 16 residues long. The CDR3 DNA is TGCGCCAGCAGCCAACTGGGGGCCCTAGCTAACTATGGCTACACCTTC. It codes for CASSQLGALANYGYTF.

The V gene is TRBV29-1, the J gene TRBJ2-5, with a weak D call TRBD2 (7 bases). Between the trimmed V and J ends, which lost 4 bases and 1 base, there was a span of 10 bases. The CDR3 is 13 residues long. CDR1 and CDR2 (germline): SQVTM, ANQGSEA. CDR3 coding DNA: TGCAGCGTTGGAGGGGGGGTCCAAGAGACCCAGTACTTC. Amino acids: CSVGGGVQETQYF.

The genes are TRBV2 and TRBJ2-3; 7 nucleotides agree with TRBD1. V lost 1 base to trimming and J lost 3 bases; unmatched junction nucleotides: 1. CDR3 length: 14 residues. Germline CDR1 is SNHLY and CDR2 is FYNNEI. The CDR3 here is CASSEGTGTDTQYF. CDR3 nucleotides: TGTGCCAGCAGTGAAGGGACAGGAACAGATACGCAGTATTTT.

This rearrangement joins TRBV7-7 to TRBJ2-7, with 9 bases aligning to TRBD2. Germline assignment: CDR1 SSHAT and CDR2 FNYEAQ (reference sequence). The CDR3 is 17 amino acids. The CDR3 sequence: CASSLVAPGTSKYEQYV. For the CDR3, the DNA is TGTGCTAGCAGCTTGGTTGCCCCCGGGACTAGCAAATACGAGCAGTACGTC.

The rearrangement joins TRBV2 to TRBJ1-2; possibly TRBD1 for D (6 bases). Germline V gene lookup returns CDR1 SNHLY and CDR2 FYNNEI. The germline V and J ends were trimmed by 7 bases and 5 bases, with 17 bases remaining between them. The CDR3 length is 14 residues. The CDR3 nucleotides are TGTGCCAGCATCGGGGGGGCGTATTGGTATGGCTACACCTTC. Translated, it gives CASIGGAYWYGYTF.

The J gene is TRBJ1-1, the V gene TRBV5-1; no clear D. This CDR3 has 13 amino acids. Germline V gene lookup returns CDR1 SGHRS and CDR2 YFSETQ. Trimming shortened V by 2 bases and J by 5 bases, and 10 bases separated the two germline ends. CDR3 protein: CASSFGGRTEAFF. CDR3 bases: TGCGCCAGCAGCTTTGGAGGGCGGACTGAAGCTTTCTTT. Based on the CDR3 plus reference TRBV5-1 and TRBJ1-1, the full variable domain is KAGVTQTPRYLIKTRGQQVTLSCSPISGHRSVSWYQQTPGQGLQFLFEYFSETQRNKGNFPGRFSGRQFSNSRSEMNVSTLELGDSALYLCASSFGGRTEAFFGQGTRLTVV.

This clone has a single count. The CDR3 nucleotides read TGTGCCAGCAGCTTGGTTCCGTTGATTGACAGAAAAGAGACCCAGTACTTC. Protein: CASSLVPLIDRKETQYF. The rearrangement joins TRBV5-5 to TRBJ2-5, with D possibly matching TRBD1 (5 bases). V was shortened by 0 bases and J by 3 bases, with 18 bases between the two germline ends. The germline V gene has CDR1 SGHKS and CDR2 YYEKEE (reference sequence). This CDR3 is built from 17 residues.

This chain joins TRBV28 and TRBJ2-3; perhaps TRBD2 as D (6 bases). The CDR3 loop spans 19 amino acids. Trimming stripped 5 bases from V and 1 base from J, with 25 bases between. Germline V gene lookup returns CDR1 MDHEN and CDR2 SYDVKM. CDR3 nucleotide sequence: TGTGCCAGCAGTCCCCGAAGAGAAGCAGGGAGGAGCGGCACAGATACGCAGTATTTT. Its protein product is CASSPRREAGRSGTDTQYF. The whole variable domain, filled in from reference TRBV28 and TRBJ2-3, reads DVKVTQSSRYLVKRTGEKVFLECVQDMDHENMFWYRQDPGLGLRLIYFSYDVKMKEKGDIPEGYSVSREKKERFSLILESASTNQTSMYLCASSPRREAGRSGTDTQYFGPGTRLTVL.

The gene calls are TRBV28 and TRBJ2-7; D might be TRBD2 (6 bases). V gave up 6 bases and J gave up 0 bases, with 9 bases separating them. CDR1 is MDHEN and CDR2 is SYDVKM in the germline V gene. The CDR3 contains 13 residues. CDR3 nucleotide sequence: TGTGCCAGCAGCCCAGCGGGCTCCTACGAGCAGTACTTC. Translation: CASSPAGSYEQYF.

The chain carries TRBV6-5 and TRBJ2-5; unclear D gene. Trimming shortened V by 0 bases and J by 4 bases, and 12 bases separated the two germline ends. Germline CDR1 is MNHEY and CDR2 is SVGAGI. There are 15 residues in the CDR3. The CDR3 loop is CASSYSEIGAETQYF. CDR3 DNA: TGTGCCAGCAGTTACTCGGAGATAGGAGCAGAGACCCAGTACTTC.

The chain has TRBV9 and TRBJ1-2; D might be TRBD1 (5 bases). Germline loops: CDR1 SGDLS, CDR2 YYNGEE. The V gene lost 2 bases and the J gene lost 7 bases, with 15 bases spanning the gap. The CDR3 contains 14 residues. CDR3 sequence (DNA): TGTGCCAGCAGCGTCGGAGGGGACGGGATTGGCTACACCTTC. The encoded protein is CASSVGGDGIGYTF.

The rearrangement links TRBV28 to TRBJ1-5; a weak D match, TRBD1 (6 bases). The V end was cut by 6 bases, the J end by 7 bases, with 19 bases between. The CDR3 totals 15 residues. Germline V CDR1 and CDR2: MDHEN, SYDVKM. The CDR3 DNA follows: TGTGCCAGCAGCCTAACACAGGGCGGCAGCCAGCCCCAGCATTTT. Amino acid sequence: CASSLTQGGSQPQHF.

The rearrangement joins TRBV6-6 to TRBJ2-3; D possibly corresponds to TRBD1 (6 bases). The CDR3 has 13 residues. Trimming left V 6 bases short and J 0 bases short, with 7 bases between. Germline V gene lookup returns CDR1 MNHNY and CDR2 SVGAGI (reference sequence). DNA of the CDR3: TGTGCCAGCAGAGGACAGAGCACAGATACGCAGTATTTT. Amino acids: CASRGQSTDTQYF.

This chain connects TRBV5-1 to TRBJ2-1; TRBD1 might be the D (6 bases). The CDR3 is made up of 14 amino acids. CDR1 SGHRS and CDR2 YFSETQ come from the germline V gene. V shed 4 bases and J shed 5 bases, with 13 bases lying between them. The CDR3 sequence is CASSAQTGDNEQFF. Here the CDR3 DNA reads TGCGCCAGCAGCGCCCAGACAGGAGACAATGAGCAGTTCTTC.

The V call is TRBV7-9, the J call TRBJ1-1; TRBD1 matches 7 bases. Germline CDR1 SEHNR, CDR2 FQNEAQ (reference sequence). CDR3 length: 13 residues. V gave up 2 bases and J gave up 11 bases; unmatched junction bases: 8. The CDR3 reads CASSLRIVQGAFF. CDR3 in DNA: TGTGCCAGCAGCTTAAGGATTGTACAGGGGGCTTTCTTT.

This clone was seen only once. The chain joins TRBV6-2 or TRBV6-3 to TRBJ1-2, with D unresolved. The CDR3 is 14 residues long. Trimming stripped 5 bases from V and 8 bases from J, with 18 bases between. CDR1 MNHEY and CDR2 SVGEGT come from the germline V gene. CDR3 nucleotide sequence: TGTGCCAGCAGTAAGATTTTTGACACGACCGGCTACACCTTC. Protein sequence: CASSKIFDTTGYTF.